This T cell receptor (beta chain) was recovered during a study of T cell responses to AZD1222 COVID-19 vaccine. About the research overall: Pooled samples include second doses given at about 4 or 12 weeks. General study results and limits: Increased Spike-specific TCR breadth and depth were observed after two AZD1222 doses. Across the whole spike, CD4 TCRs peaked at regions 160-218 and 743-854. Targeting of unmutated variant regions was reportedly seen in nearly half of spike-specific TCRs.

A note on this clone: Antigen unknown.

CDR1 is SGHDT, CDR2 YYEEEE, per germline. The V and J ends lost 2 bases and 2 bases respectively, with 12 bases between them. The CDR3 is made up of 15 amino acids. TCRdb's copy holds only in-frame clones and misses some; the assay was immunoSEQ multiplex PCR. The table lists about 170,000 clones, around 90% of them singletons. The receptor was isolated from an adult in good health. This chain links TRBV5-6 with TRBJ2-3; a weak D match, TRBD2 (6 bases). The sample was peripheral blood, taken on day 0 of AZD1222 vaccination. CDR3 sequence reads: CASSFTGVSTDTQYF. The CDR3 nucleotides are TGTGCCAGCAGCTTCACGGGAGTATCCACAGATACGCAGTATTTT.